The present T cell receptor beta chain was sequenced within a study of PD-1 blockade in mismatch repair-deficient tumors. Trimming took off 8 bases at V and 3 bases at J, with 10 bases between the two ends. The CDR3 has 12 amino acids. Germline CDR1 MNHEY, CDR2 SMNVEV (reference sequence). Repertoires were generated with immunoSEQ multiplex PCR, while TCRdb's copy carries only in-frame clones and drops some. Found here are about 68,000 clones, roughly 80% of them singletons; the top ten hold about 5%. The clonotype was recovered from an adult with mismatch repair-deficient cancer. The chain combines TRBV27 with TRBJ1-1; TRBD1 is a possible D gene (6 bases). The starting material was peripheral blood, obtained 2 weeks after starting pembrolizumab. The CDR3 sequence: CASRRGDTEAFF. The CDR3 nucleotides read TGTGCCAGCCGTAGGGGGGACACTGAAGCTTTCTTT.